This passage covers 10 T cell receptor beta chains from one sample sequenced in a study of blood T cell repertoires in COVID-19. Assay: immunoSEQ multiplex PCR; the TCRdb copy retains only in-frame clones and omits some. The sample includes around 140,000 clones, approximately 91% of them seen just once. Sequenced: peripheral blood. These receptors were collected from a man between 65 and 85 years old with acute or convalescent COVID-19.

The gene calls are TRBV3-1 (or the pseudogene TRBV3-2) and TRBJ2-4; 11 nucleotides match TRBD2. Germline values: CDR1 LGHDT, CDR2 YNNKEL (reference sequence). The CDR3 has 15 amino acids. The V gene end was trimmed by 3 bases and the J gene end by 8 bases; junction bases not matched to a gene: 6. The CDR3 region has the DNA TGTGCCAGCAGCCATACCACTAGCGGGGGAGACATTCAGTACTTC. Residues: CASSHTTSGGDIQYF.

The chain carries TRBV27 and TRBJ1-1; D is perhaps TRBD1 (6 bases). The germline V gene encodes CDR1 MNHEY and CDR2 SMNVEV (reference sequence). V gave up 3 bases and J gave up 4 bases, with 9 bases separating them. The CDR3 has 13 residues. The CDR3 nucleotides are TGTGCCAGCAGTTTTCTGGACAGCACTGAAGCTTTCTTT. This encodes CASSFLDSTEAFF.

The V and J genes are TRBV5-5 and TRBJ2-3; 8 positions match TRBD2. The CDR3 consists of 17 residues. The junction had 11 bases not matched to a gene; V was cut back by 4 bases and J by 1 base. CDR1 is SGHKS and CDR2 is YYEKEE in the germline V gene (reference sequence). CDR3 amino acids: CASSHNLISGGTDTQYF. Here the CDR3 DNA reads TGTGCCAGCAGCCATAATTTGATTAGCGGGGGCACAGATACGCAGTATTTT.

The genes are TRBV28 and TRBJ2-3; D is undetermined. Germline CDR1 and CDR2: MDHEN and SYDVKM. Between the trimmed V and J ends, which lost 1 base and 3 bases, there was a span of 2 bases. The length of the CDR3 is 12 residues. CDR3 sequence (DNA): TGTGCCAGCAGTTTATCGACAGATACGCAGTATTTT. It yields the protein CASSLSTDTQYF.

The V gene is TRBV19, the J gene TRBJ1-1; unclear D gene. The CDR3 runs 14 residues. V lost 5 bases to trimming and J lost 1 base, with 11 bases between them. Germline lookup yields CDR1 LNHDA and CDR2 SQIVND (reference sequence). This chain's CDR3 is CASSPPPGNTEAFF. The DNA for the CDR3 is TGTGCCAGTAGTCCGCCCCCCGGGAACACTGAAGCTTTCTTT.

The chain links TRBV12-3 or TRBV12-4 to TRBJ1-3; tentative D call: TRBD1 (6 bases). V lost 6 bases and J 6 bases, leaving 12 bases between the germline ends. The CDR3 is 13 residues long. The CDR3 spells CASSQGGLNTIYF. DNA of the CDR3: TGTGCCAGCAGCCAAGGGGGTCTAAACACCATATATTTT.

This clone was seen a few times. This chain links TRBV5-1 with TRBJ2-7; TRBD1 might be the D (6 bases). Germline lookup yields CDR1 SGHRS and CDR2 YFSETQ. This CDR3 region has 12 residues. Trimming removed 4 bases from V and 3 bases from J, with 8 bases in between. The CDR3 coding sequence is TGCGCCAGCAGCGCACAGGGCTACGAGCAGTACTTC. Translated, it gives CASSAQGYEQYF.

The CDR3 sequence: CASSNAGTGGREQYF. CDR3 DNA: TGTGCCAGCAGCAACGCCGGGACAGGGGGCCGCGAGCAGTACTTC. This chain joins TRBV6-5 and TRBJ2-7; 12 nucleotides agree with TRBD1. Germline CDR1 and CDR2: MNHEY and SVGAGI. Trimming removed 6 bases from V and 6 bases from J; junction bases left unmatched: 9. The CDR3 runs to 15 residues.

The chain links TRBV6-5 to TRBJ1-6; 7 nucleotides line up with TRBD1. The CDR3 is 14 amino acids. CDR1 is MNHEY, CDR2 SVGAGI, per germline. V lost 2 bases to trimming and J lost 7 bases; unmatched junction nucleotides: 2. Here the CDR3 DNA reads TGTGCCAGCAGTTACGGGACAGAAAATTCACCCCTCCACTTT. Protein: CASSYGTENSPLHF.

J is TRBJ1-6 and V is TRBV25-1, with D unclear. The CDR3 extends over 14 amino acids. Germline CDR1 reads MGHDK; CDR2 reads SYGVNS. V shed 5 bases and J shed 3 bases, with 8 bases lying between them. The CDR3 coding sequence is TGTGCCAGCAGTATAAACAGCTATAATTCACCCCTCCACTTT. This translates into CASSINSYNSPLHF.